This T cell receptor beta chain was identified during a study of T cell changes during pregnancy in multiple sclerosis. Of note for this clone: Other DNA sequences in the same sample also yield this CDR3.

Only in-frame clones appear in the TCRdb table, and some are missing; sequencing was by immunoSEQ multiplex PCR. Of roughly 110,000 clones detected, 91% appear once; the ten largest clones hold 1.6%. Germline V gene data show CDR1 as LNHDA and CDR2 as SQIVND (reference sequence). V gave up 3 bases and J gave up 5 bases, with 7 bases separating them. This CDR3 is built from 13 residues. The sequence derives from a female donor with multiple sclerosis, enrolled in a pregnancy study. Sequenced material: peripheral blood, taken before pregnancy. The rearrangement links TRBV19 to TRBJ2-2, with D maybe TRBD2 (6 bases). CDR3 coding DNA: TGTGCCAGTAGTATGCGGGGAACCGGGGAGCTGTTTTTT. It encodes CASSMRGTGELFF.